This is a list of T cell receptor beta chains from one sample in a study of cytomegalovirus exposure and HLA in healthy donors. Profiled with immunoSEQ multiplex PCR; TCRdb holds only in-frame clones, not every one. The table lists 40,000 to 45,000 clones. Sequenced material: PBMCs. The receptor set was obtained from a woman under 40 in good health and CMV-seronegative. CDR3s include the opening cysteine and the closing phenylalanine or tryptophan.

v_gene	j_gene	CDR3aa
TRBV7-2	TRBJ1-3	CASSLRVGRGGNTIYF
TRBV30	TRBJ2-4	CAWSGIGLAENIQYF
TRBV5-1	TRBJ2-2	CASSVADHTGELFF
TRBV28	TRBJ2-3	CASSELAGVSDTQYF
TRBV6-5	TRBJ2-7	CASSAVGTGGYEQYF
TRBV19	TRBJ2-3	CASSLTSGSLDKQYF
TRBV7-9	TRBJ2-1	CASSLGLAGGLNNEQFF
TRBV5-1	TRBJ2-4	CASSLVGGYIQYF
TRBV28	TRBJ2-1	CASRPAGRTNEQFF
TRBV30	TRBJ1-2	CAWARTAAGYTF
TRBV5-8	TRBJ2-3	CASRRLADTQYF
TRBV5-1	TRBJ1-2	CASSAQQGDGYTF
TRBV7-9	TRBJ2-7	CASSLGPGQRKNEQYF
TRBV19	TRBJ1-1	CASSWRATEAFF
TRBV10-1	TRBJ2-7	CASKRSEHEQYF